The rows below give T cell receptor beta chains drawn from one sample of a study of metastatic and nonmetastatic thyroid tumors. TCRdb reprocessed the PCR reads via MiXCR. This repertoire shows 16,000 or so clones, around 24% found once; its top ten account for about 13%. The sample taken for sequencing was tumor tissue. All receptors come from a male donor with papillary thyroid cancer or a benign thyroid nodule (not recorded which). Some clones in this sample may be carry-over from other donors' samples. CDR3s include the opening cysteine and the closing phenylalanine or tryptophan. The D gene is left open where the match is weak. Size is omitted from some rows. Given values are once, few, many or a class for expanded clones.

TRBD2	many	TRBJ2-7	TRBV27	CASSFGGGLSEQYF	TGTGCCAGCAGTTTCGGCGGGGGGCTCAGCGAGCAGTACTTC
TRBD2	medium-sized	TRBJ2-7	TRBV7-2	CASSPGLAGEEQYF	TGTGCCAGCAGCCCGGGGCTAGCGGGAGAAGAGCAGTACTTC
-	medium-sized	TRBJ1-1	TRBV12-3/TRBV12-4	CASSFRGWEAFF	TGTGCCAGCAGTTTTAGGGGGTGGGAGGCTTTCTTT
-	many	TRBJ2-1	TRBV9	CASSVAFYEQFF	TGTGCCAGCAGCGTAGCTTTCTATGAGCAGTTCTTC
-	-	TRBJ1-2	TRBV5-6	CSSGLGQNYGYTF	TGTTCCAGCGGCTTGGGGCAGAACTATGGCTACACCTTC
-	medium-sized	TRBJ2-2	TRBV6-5	CASSYIDTGELFF	TGTGCCAGCAGTTACATCGACACCGGGGAGCTGTTTTTT
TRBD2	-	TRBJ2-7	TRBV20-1	CSAPPLLAGMYEQYF	TGCAGTGCCCCACCCCTACTAGCGGGGATGTACGAGCAGTACTTC
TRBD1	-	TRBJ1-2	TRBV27	CASSPAGTANYGYTF	TGTGCCAGCAGTCCTGCCGGGACAGCTAACTATGGCTACACCTTC
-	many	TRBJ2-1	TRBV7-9	CASSFTVWATIESDEQFF	TGTGCCAGCAGCTTCACAGTTTGGGCCACTATCGAATCCGATGAGCAGTTCTTC
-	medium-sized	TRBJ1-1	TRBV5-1	CASSIGTATYEAFF	TGCGCCAGCAGCATTGGGACCGCTACATATGAAGCTTTCTTT
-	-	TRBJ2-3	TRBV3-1	CASSQSTDTQYF	TGTGCCAGCAGCCAGAGCACAGATACGCAGTATTTT
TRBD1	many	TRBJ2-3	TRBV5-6	CASSHGTGGVADTQYF	TGTGCCAGCAGTCATGGGACAGGGGGCGTAGCGGATACGCAGTATTTT
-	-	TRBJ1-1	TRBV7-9	CASSGPQGISQASF	TGTGCCAGCAGCGGCCCACAAGGGATTAGTCAAGCTTCCTTT
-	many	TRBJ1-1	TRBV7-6	CASSRQLNTEAFF	TGTGCCAGCAGCCGACAGCTGAACACTGAAGCTTTCTTT
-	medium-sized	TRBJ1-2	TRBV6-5	CASSYSISDSTNYGYTF	TGTGCCAGCAGTTACTCGATTTCGGACAGCACTAACTATGGCTACACCTTC
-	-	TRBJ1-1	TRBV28	CASVDTGRGNTEAFF	TGTGCCAGCGTCGACACAGGGCGGGGGAACACTGAAGCTTTCTTT
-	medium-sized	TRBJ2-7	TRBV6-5	CASSYHQASYEQYF	TGTGCCAGCAGTTACCACCAGGCTTCCTACGAGCAGTACTTC
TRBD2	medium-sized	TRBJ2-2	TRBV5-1	CASSPTSGGTGELFF	TGCGCCAGCAGCCCGACTAGCGGGGGAACCGGGGAGCTGTTTTTT
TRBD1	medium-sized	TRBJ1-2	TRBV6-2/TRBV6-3	CASSASDRISGYTF	TGTGCCAGCAGTGCTTCGGACAGGATATCTGGCTACACCTTC
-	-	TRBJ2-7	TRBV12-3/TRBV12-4	CASTGPRTMSSYEQYF	TGTGCCAGCACTGGCCCCCGGACCATGTCCTCCTACGAGCAGTACTTC
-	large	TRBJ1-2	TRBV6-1	CASSEAGGYTF	TGTGCCAGCAGTGAAGCAGGTGGCTACACCTTC
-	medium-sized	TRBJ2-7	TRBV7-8	CASSQGTGALAGGYEQYF	TGTGCCAGCAGCCAAGGGACAGGGGCGCTAGCGGGGGGCTACGAGCAGTACTTC
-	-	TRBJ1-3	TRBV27	CASSLSGAGGNTIYF	TGTGCCAGCAGTTTATCGGGGGCTGGTGGAAACACCATATATTTT
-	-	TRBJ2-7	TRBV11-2	CASSIQSLEQYF	TGTGCCAGCAGCATCCAAAGTCTCGAGCAGTACTTC
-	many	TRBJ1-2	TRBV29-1	CSVSPDGYGYTF	TGCAGCGTTTCGCCGGACGGATATGGCTACACCTTC
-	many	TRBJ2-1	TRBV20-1	CSASLAATYNEQFF	TGCAGTGCTAGTTTGGCAGCTACCTACAATGAGCAGTTCTTC
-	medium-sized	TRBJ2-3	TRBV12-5	CASGLGWGDPATDTQYF	TGTGCTAGTGGTTTGGGTTGGGGGGACCCCGCCACAGATACGCAGTATTTT
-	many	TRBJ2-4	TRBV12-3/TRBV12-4	CASSLGGAGIQYF	TGTGCCAGCAGTTTGGGGGGCGCTGGTATTCAGTACTTC
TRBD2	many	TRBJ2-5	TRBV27	CASSFPTSGGREETQYF	TGTGCCAGCAGTTTCCCGACTAGCGGGGGAAGGGAAGAGACCCAGTACTTC
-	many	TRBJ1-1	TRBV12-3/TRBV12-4	CASSPVGFEAFF	TGTGCCAGCAGTCCGGTCGGTTTTGAAGCTTTCTTT
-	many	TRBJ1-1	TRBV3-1	CASSPAGMNTEAFF	TGTGCCAGCAGCCCCGCAGGCATGAACACTGAAGCTTTCTTT
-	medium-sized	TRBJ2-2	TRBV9	CASSVDLTGELFF	TGTGCCAGCAGCGTAGATCTTACCGGGGAGCTGTTTTTT
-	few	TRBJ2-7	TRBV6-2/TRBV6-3	CASSSSWRAYEQYF	TGTGCCAGCAGCTCTAGCTGGAGGGCCTACGAGCAGTACTTC
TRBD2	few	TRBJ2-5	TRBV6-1	CASARSLAEPQETQYF	TGTGCCAGCGCACGGTCACTAGCGGAGCCACAAGAGACCCAGTACTTC
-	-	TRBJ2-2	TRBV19	CASSIGPGTTNTGELFF	TGTGCCAGTAGTATAGGCCCCGGGACAACGAACACCGGGGAGCTGTTTTTT
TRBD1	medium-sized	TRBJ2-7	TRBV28	CASSLPGTDYEQYF	TGTGCCAGCAGCCTACCCGGGACAGATTACGAGCAGTACTTC